The subject of this entry is one TCR beta chain. The Seattle patients, enrolled during active infection, were followed longitudinally. This record belongs to a study of blood T cell repertoires in COVID-19. Sequencing used immunoSEQ multiplex PCR; TCRdb keeps in-frame clones, though not all of them. The repertoire consists of roughly 240,000 clones, with 85% occurring once and the leading ten covering less than 6.5%. V dropped 0 bases and J dropped 0; count of bases not matched to a gene: 2. CDR1 SGDLS and CDR2 YYNGEE come from the germline V gene. This CDR3 comprises 16 residues. This TCR came from a man aged 50 or older with COVID-19, enrolled during active disease. Sequences were obtained from peripheral blood. This chain joins TRBV9 and TRBJ1-4; 7 positions match TRBD1. CDR3: CASSVAGGTTNEKLFF. CDR3 nucleotide sequence: TGTGCCAGCAGCGTAGCAGGGGGAACAACTAATGAAAAACTGTTTTTT.